These 28 T cell receptor beta chains originate from one sample sequenced in a study of T-cell reconstitution after alpha-beta-depleted transplantation in children. The library targeted TCRbeta and was prepared with unique molecular identifiers. MiXCR, applied by TCRdb to the PCR reads, yields one record per CDR3 protein. Among some 450,000 distinct CDR3 sequences, about 45% were seen once, and the ten largest hold roughly a quarter. Specimen: PBMCs, collected before TCRalphabeta/CD19-depleted stem cell transplant. These receptors all come from a girl under 10 years old with aplastic anemia, due to receive a stem cell transplant.

The J gene is TRBJ2-3, the V gene TRBV20-1; D is unresolved. The V gene lost 7 bases and the J gene lost 4 bases, with 12 bases spanning the gap. This CDR3 contains 12 residues. Germline CDR1 reads DFQATT; CDR2 reads SNEGSKA (reference sequence). CDR3 region: CSVTRGSDTQYF. DNA for the CDR3: TGCAGTGTAACCAGAGGATCAGATACGCAGTATTTT.

This clonotype was observed at least ten times. The chain combines TRBV5-1 with TRBJ2-7, with TRBD2 matching 7 bases. The CDR3 extends over 15 amino acids. Trimming at V came to 4 bases and at J to 4 bases, leaving 11 bases not matched to a gene. CDR1 is SGHRS and CDR2 is YFSETQ in the germline V gene. CDR3 bases: TGCGCCAGCAGCCCCCTAGCGGAGCGCCTTTACGAGCAGTACTTC. Encoded protein: CASSPLAERLYEQYF. Looking up the rest from reference TRBV5-1 and TRBJ2-7 gives the full variable domain: KAGVTQTPRYLIKTRGQQVTLSCSPISGHRSVSWYQQTPGQGLQFLFEYFSETQRNKGNFPGRFSGRQFSNSRSEMNVSTLELGDSALYLCASSPLAERLYEQYFGPGTRLTVT.

In its sample, this clonotype was seen a few times. The J gene is TRBJ1-3, the V gene TRBV12-3 or TRBV12-4, with D hard to call. V lost 2 bases to trimming and J lost 0 bases, with 11 bases between them. This CDR3 comprises 16 residues. The CDR3 region has the DNA TGTGCCAGCAGTTTATCCCCAGACCTCTCTGGAAACACCATATATTTT. It codes for CASSLSPDLSGNTIYF.

The CDR3 reads CASSRRGDGNIQYF. For the CDR3, the DNA is TGTGCCAGCAGTCGGAGGGGGGATGGAAACATTCAGTACTTC. The rearrangement links TRBV7-9 to TRBJ2-4, with D perhaps assigned TRBD1 or TRBD2 (6 bases each). The germline V and J ends were trimmed by 6 bases and 6 bases, with 15 bases remaining between them. CDR1 is SEHNR, CDR2 FQNEAQ, per germline (reference sequence). This CDR3 has 14 residues. The entire variable domain, with the rest obtained from reference TRBV7-9 and TRBJ2-4, is as follows: DTGVSQNPRHKITKRGQNVTFRCDPISEHNRLYWYRQTLGQGPEFLTYFQNEAQLEKSRLLSDRFSAERPKGSFSTLEIQRTEQGDSAMYLCASSRRGDGNIQYFGAGTRLSVL.

V usage is TRBV9 and J usage is TRBJ2-3; D remains unclear. V gave up 0 bases and J gave up 8 bases, with 10 bases separating them. CDR1 SGDLS and CDR2 YYNGEE come from the germline V gene. The CDR3 sequence is 13 residues long. The CDR3 nucleotides are TGTGCCAGCAGCGTAGATGATTGGGGTACGCAGTATTTT. Protein: CASSVDDWGTQYF.

The V gene is TRBV20-1, the J gene TRBJ2-7; TRBD2 might be the D (6 bases). Trimming stripped 6 bases from V and 0 bases from J, with 15 bases between. This CDR3 has 14 amino acids. Per germline, CDR1 DFQATT and CDR2 SNEGSKA (reference sequence). The CDR3 bases are TGCAGTGCCTCAAGCGGGTCTAGCTCCTACGAGCAGTACTTC. It specifies CSASSGSSSYEQYF.

The sample holds a few counts of this clonotype. The chain couples TRBV7-6 to TRBJ1-5; D unclear. V was trimmed by 5 bases and J by 7 bases, leaving 12 bases between them. The CDR3 is 13 amino acids. The V gene's germline CDR1 is SGHVS and CDR2 FNYEAQ. The CDR3 sequence is CASSLREAQPQHF. CDR3 bases: TGTGCCAGCAGCCTCCGGGAGGCCCAGCCCCAGCATTTT. The full variable domain, rest sourced from reference TRBV7-6 and TRBJ1-5, is GAGVSQSPRYKVTKRGQDVALRCDPISGHVSLYWYRQALGQGPEFLTYFNYEAQQDKSGLPNDRFSAERPEGSISTLTIQRTEQRDSAMYRCASSLREAQPQHFGDGTRLSIL.

CDR3 bases: TGTGCCAGCAGTTACTCGGTAGACAGGGTTCAGCCCCAGCATTTT. This encodes CASSYSVDRVQPQHF. V and J are TRBV6-2 or TRBV6-3 and TRBJ1-5, with 7 bases aligning to TRBD1. This CDR3 has 15 amino acids. V lost 0 bases, J lost 6 bases, and 5 bases stayed unmatched. Germline V gene lookup returns CDR1 MNHEY and CDR2 SVGEGT.

This clonotype came up a few times. The chain combines TRBV6-6 with TRBJ1-6; D unclear. The CDR3 extends over 12 amino acids. Germline V gene sequence: CDR1 MNHNY, CDR2 SVGAGI (reference sequence). Trimming took off 7 bases at V and 9 bases at J, with 10 bases between the two ends. The chain's CDR3 is CASNDDGSPLHF. The CDR3 DNA follows: TGTGCCAGCAACGATGATGGTTCACCCCTCCACTTT.

CDR3 nucleotide sequence: TGTGCCAGCAGCTTCCTAGCCGGGACGGTGAATTCACCCCTCCACTTT. This gives the protein CASSFLAGTVNSPLHF. The rearrangement uses TRBV11-1 and TRBJ1-6; tentatively, D is TRBD1 (5 bases). The germline CDR1 and CDR2 sequences are SGHAT and FQDESV (reference sequence). The V gene lost 3 bases and the J gene lost 7 bases, with 16 bases spanning the gap. CDR3 length: 16 amino acids.

In this sample, this clonotype turned up a few times. This chain connects TRBV11-3 to TRBJ2-7, with TRBD2 matching over 12 bases. CDR1 and CDR2 from the germline V gene are SGHNT and YENEEA. CDR3 size: 15 residues. V lost 4 bases and J lost 5; bases outside the gene matches: 6. Here the CDR3 DNA reads TGTGCCAGCAGCTCCAGACTAGCGGGAGTGGACGAGCAGTACTTC. Amino acid sequence: CASSSRLAGVDEQYF.

This clonotype was seen many times. The V gene is TRBV20-1, the J gene TRBJ2-5; 10 bases agree with TRBD2. Trimming cost V 5 bases and J 4 bases; bases outside gene matches: 4. From germline, CDR1 is DFQATT and CDR2 SNEGSKA (reference sequence). This CDR3 is 13 amino acids long. The CDR3 region is CSALAGVRETQYF. CDR3 sequence (DNA): TGCAGTGCTCTAGCGGGAGTGAGAGAGACCCAGTACTTC.

The chain recombines TRBV11-3 with TRBJ2-2; 8 bases align to TRBD2. The length of the CDR3 is 17 residues. V lost 6 bases, J lost 3 bases, and 12 bases stayed unmatched. Per the germline V gene, CDR1 is SGHNT and CDR2 is YENEEA. The chain's CDR3 is CASSDNEAGAYTGELFF. For the CDR3, the DNA is TGTGCCAGCAGTGATAATGAAGCGGGAGCTTACACCGGGGAGCTGTTTTTT.

This clonotype appeared many times. This rearrangement joins TRBV6-5 to TRBJ2-3, with TRBD2 matching 7 bases. The CDR3 has 14 residues. In germline, CDR1 is MNHEY, CDR2 SVGAGI. J gave up 0 bases and V 11 bases, and 8 bases lay outside the gene matches. CDR3 protein: CARGRVWSTDTQYF. Written as DNA, the CDR3 is TGTGCCCGAGGGAGGGTATGGAGCACAGATACGCAGTATTTT.

This clonotype was seen ten or more times. The chain has TRBV5-1 and TRBJ2-1, with 8 nucleotides matching TRBD2. Per the germline V gene, CDR1 is SGHRS and CDR2 is YFSETQ. The CDR3 totals 13 residues. The V gene end was trimmed by 9 bases and the J gene end by 1 base; junction bases not matched to a gene: 3. The CDR3 region has the DNA TGCGCCACCAGACTAGCGTCCTACAATGAGCAGTTCTTC. As protein: CATRLASYNEQFF.

There are a few counts of this clonotype. CDR3 loop: CSARFSGSPYEQYF. CDR3 in DNA: TGCAGTGCTAGATTCAGCGGGAGCCCCTACGAGCAGTACTTC. This rearrangement joins TRBV20-1 to TRBJ2-7; 8 bases are shared with TRBD2. Losses at the gene ends were 2 bases for V and 2 bases for J; bases not matched to a gene: 5. CDR1 and CDR2 from the germline V gene are DFQATT and SNEGSKA (reference sequence). The length of the CDR3 is 14 residues.

The chain joins TRBV15 to TRBJ2-1; 12 positions match TRBD2. CDR3 length: 18 amino acids. Germline assignment: CDR1 LNHNV and CDR2 YYDKDF (reference sequence). V was pared by 2 bases and J by 3 bases, with 8 bases of the junction left unmatched. CDR3 coding DNA: TGTGCCACCAGCAGAAGCCTCTCTAGCGGGGGGGACTACAATGAGCAGTTCTTC. Translating gives CATSRSLSSGGDYNEQFF. Complete variable domain (other parts from reference TRBV15 and TRBJ2-1): DAMVIQNPRYQVTQFGKPVTLSCSQTLNHNVMYWYQQKSSQAPKLLFHYYDKDFNNEADTPDNFQSRRPNTSFCFLDIRSPGLGDTAMYLCATSRSLSSGGDYNEQFFGPGTRLTVL.

This clonotype occurred many times. The rearrangement uses TRBV4-1 and TRBJ2-1, with 8 bases matching TRBD2. V was clipped by 4 bases and J by 7 bases; unmatched bases: 6. The CDR3 consists of 14 residues. Germline V gene lookup returns CDR1 MGHRA and CDR2 YSYEKL. CDR3 region: CASSRAGETNEQFF. Written as DNA, the CDR3 is TGCGCCAGCAGCCGAGCGGGAGAGACTAATGAGCAGTTCTTC.

The genes are TRBV5-1 and TRBJ2-2; D possibly corresponds to TRBD1 (6 bases). CDR1 is SGHRS and CDR2 is YFSETQ in the germline V gene. V was clipped by 1 base and J by 3 bases, with 13 bases between them. The CDR3 covers 16 residues. CDR3 bases: TGCGCCAGCAGCTTGTTTACAGGGACGGACACCGGGGAGCTGTTTTTT. The encoded protein is CASSLFTGTDTGELFF.

This sequence joins TRBV7-6 and TRBJ2-7; D is ambiguous. Trimming pared 1 base from V and 5 bases from J, leaving 12 bases between. The CDR3 runs 14 residues. The germline V gene has CDR1 SGHVS and CDR2 FNYEAQ. The CDR3 nucleotides read TGTGCCAGCAGCTTAGTTTATGGGTTCCACGAGCAGTACTTC. As protein: CASSLVYGFHEQYF.

V usage is TRBV7-8 and J usage is TRBJ2-1; 8 bases match TRBD2. CDR3 length equals 15 residues. V gave up 5 bases and J gave up 5 bases; unmatched junction bases: 8. The germline CDR1 and CDR2 sequences are SGHVS and FQNEAQ. CDR3: CASSPATSVDNEQFF. CDR3 nucleotides: TGTGCCAGCAGCCCAGCGACTAGCGTAGACAATGAGCAGTTCTTC.

Only a few counts were recorded for this clonotype. The chain is built from TRBV12-3 or TRBV12-4 and TRBJ2-3; TRBD2 matches 9 bases. V gave up 9 bases and J gave up 10 bases; unmatched junction bases: 20. This CDR3 is 16 amino acids long. CDR3 coding DNA: TGTGCCAGTTTCCCCGCCGGGACTAGCCACCGTGGGCCGCAGTATTTT. It translates to CASFPAGTSHRGPQYF.

This clonotype was detected a few times. The chain is built from TRBV5-6 and TRBJ2-3; 8 bases map to TRBD1. Germline assignment: CDR1 SGHDT and CDR2 YYEEEE. CDR3 size: 14 residues. J gave up 4 bases and V 1 base, and 2 bases lay outside the gene matches. The CDR3 region has the DNA TGTGCCAGCAGCTTGCAGGGGGCCGCAGATACGCAGTATTTT. It translates to CASSLQGAADTQYF.

This clonotype was seen at least ten times. The chain carries TRBV20-1 and TRBJ2-7; 12 bases fit TRBD2. The CDR3 runs to 15 residues. With 2 bases clipped from V and 5 bases from J, the junction kept 7 bases outside the gene matches. The germline V gene has CDR1 DFQATT and CDR2 SNEGSKA (reference sequence). The CDR3 coding sequence is TGCAGTGCTAGAAGGACTAGCGGGATTAGGCACGAGCAGTACTTC. It encodes CSARRTSGIRHEQYF.

This chain connects TRBV29-1 to TRBJ1-3, with D unresolved. CDR3 length equals 13 residues. Germline CDR1 SQVTM, CDR2 ANQGSEA. V lost 7 bases, J lost 0 bases, and 10 bases lay in between. CDR3 sequence (DNA): TGCAGCGACCTCCAACTCTCTGGAAACACCATATATTTT. This encodes CSDLQLSGNTIYF.

As regards this clonotype: The DNA is omitted, as the CDR3 cannot be located on it reliably, and the CDR3 follows TCRdb's listing. The CDR3 region is CISVSEADEMGTSGRKTVDEQFF. The chain joins TRBV7-5 to TRBJ2-1; TRBD2, as called in the table, went unchecked against the DNA. TRBV7-5 is labeled a pseudogene. Ends included, the CDR3 has 23 residues.

The chain links TRBV9 to TRBJ2-2, with 10 bases lining up with TRBD1. Germline CDR1 is SGDLS and CDR2 is YYNGEE. V shed 0 bases and J 5 bases; nucleotides not matched to a gene: 7. The CDR3 totals 17 residues. In DNA, the CDR3 is TGTGCCAGCAGCGTAGTAGGGACAGGGGTGCGGACCGGGGAGCTGTTTTTT. Translated, it gives CASSVVGTGVRTGELFF.

The chain recombines TRBV20-1 with TRBJ2-1; 12 positions agree with TRBD2. The CDR3 runs 17 residues. CDR1 is DFQATT, CDR2 SNEGSKA, per germline (reference sequence). V trimming: 6 bases; J trimming: 1 base; junction bases outside the gene matches: 10. The CDR3 reads CSARGASGRGSYNEQFF. The CDR3 bases are TGCAGTGCCCGGGGCGCTAGCGGGAGGGGTTCCTACAATGAGCAGTTCTTC.